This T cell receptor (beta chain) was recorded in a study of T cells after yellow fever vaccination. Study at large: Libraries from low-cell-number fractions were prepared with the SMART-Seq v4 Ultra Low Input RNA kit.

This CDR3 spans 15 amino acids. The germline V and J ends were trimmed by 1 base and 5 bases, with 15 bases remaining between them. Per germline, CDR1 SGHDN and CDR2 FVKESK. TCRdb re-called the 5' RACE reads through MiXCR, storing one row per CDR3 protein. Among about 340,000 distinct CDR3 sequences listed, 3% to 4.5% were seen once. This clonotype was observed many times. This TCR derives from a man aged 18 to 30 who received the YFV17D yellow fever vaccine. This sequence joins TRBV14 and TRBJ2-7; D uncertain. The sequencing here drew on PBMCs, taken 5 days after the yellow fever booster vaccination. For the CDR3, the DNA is TGTGCCAGCAGCCAAGTTTCGAGCGCCTCAGACGAGCAGTACTTC. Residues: CASSQVSSASDEQYF.